This T cell receptor delta chain was documented in a study of Vδ1+ human thymocytes. The study's findings and limits: Unlike peripheral blood Vdelta1+ controls, thymic delta-chain sequences included 20% to 25% Vdelta2 and few Vdelta3. Thymic TRG and TRD repertoires appeared highly polyclonal, with Gaussian CDR3 length distributions.

A word on this clone: Its antigen is not known.

RNA was extracted from the cells and then reverse transcribed. Pooled V-gene forward primers with one constant-region reverse primer generated the CDR3 amplicons by multiplex PCR. TCRdb re-called the multiplex PCR reads using CATT. The data hold 70,000 or so delta-chain clones, with around 32% observed a single time. V was shortened by 4 bases and J by 3 bases, with 30 bases between the two germline ends. Germline V gene data show CDR1 as TSWWSYY and CDR2 as QGS. The CDR3 has 20 residues. The sorted cells were CD3+ Vdelta1+ Vdelta2- thymocytes from alphabeta-depleted thymus. The rearrangement joins TRDV1 to TRDJ1; D perhaps matches TRDD3 (5 bases). The sequenced material came from Vdelta1+ gamma-delta thymocytes from the thymus. Subset: FACS-sorted CD3+ TCRalphabeta- TCRVdelta1+ TCRVdelta2- thymocytes. The TCR sequence derives from a boy in the first two years of life who had congenital heart surgery. The chain's CDR3 is CALGGPRILPVGSWADKLIF. The CDR3 bases are TGTGCTCTTGGGGGCCCTAGAATCCTCCCGGTGGGGAGCTGGGCCGATAAACTCATCTTT.